These 26 T cell receptor beta chains were all obtained from the same sample, sequenced in a study of blood T cell repertoires in COVID-19. TCRdb's copy holds only in-frame clones and misses some; the assay was immunoSEQ multiplex PCR. The table shows 250,000 to 350,000 clones, with over 80% occurring only once. Sequencing used PBMCs or T cells enriched from blood (not recorded which). The origin of the receptors is a young woman who had recovered from COVID-19.

The count of this clone is one. The chain couples TRBV5-6 to TRBJ2-7, with unresolved D. The germline gives CDR1 SGHDT, CDR2 YYEEEE. CDR3 size: 10 residues. Between the trimmed V and J ends, which lost 5 bases and 5 bases, there was a span of 5 bases. The DNA of the CDR3 is TGTGCCAGCAGAGCTGACGAGCAGTACTTC. Protein product: CASRADEQYF.

The chain carries TRBV7-9 and TRBJ1-1; 9 bases line up with TRBD1. Trimming removed 6 bases from V and 4 bases from J; junction bases left unmatched: 3. Germline CDR1 and CDR2: SEHNR and FQNEAQ (reference sequence). The CDR3 has 13 residues. CDR3 amino acids: CASSGQGSTEAFF. CDR3 bases: TGTGCCAGCAGTGGACAGGGGAGCACTGAAGCTTTCTTT. The entire variable domain, with the rest obtained from reference TRBV7-9 and TRBJ1-1, is as follows: DTGVSQNPRHKITKRGQNVTFRCDPISEHNRLYWYRQTLGQGPEFLTYFQNEAQLEKSRLLSDRFSAERPKGSFSTLEIQRTEQGDSAMYLCASSGQGSTEAFFGQGTRLTVV.

This clone was detected a few times. The rearrangement uses TRBV28 and TRBJ1-3; TRBD1 matches at 11 bases. With V trimmed by 4 bases and J by 0 bases, 11 bases remained unmatched. The CDR3 extends over 19 amino acids. CDR1 MDHEN and CDR2 SYDVKM come from the germline V gene. The CDR3 protein is CASSSSGTGGEYSGNTIYF. CDR3 sequence (DNA): TGTGCCAGCAGTTCCTCCGGGACAGGGGGGGAATACTCTGGAAACACCATATATTTT. The full variable domain, its missing parts supplied by reference TRBV28 and TRBJ1-3, is DVKVTQSSRYLVKRTGEKVFLECVQDMDHENMFWYRQDPGLGLRLIYFSYDVKMKEKGDIPEGYSVSREKKERFSLILESASTNQTSMYLCASSSSGTGGEYSGNTIYFGEGSWLTVV.

The chain has TRBV19 and TRBJ2-7; 7 positions agree with TRBD2. J gave up 3 bases and V 3 bases, and 5 bases lay outside the gene matches. Germline CDR1 and CDR2: LNHDA and SQIVND (reference sequence). The CDR3 loop spans 14 amino acids. The CDR3, as DNA: TGTGCCAGTAGTATCCGAGCGGGAAGCTACGAGCAGTACTTC. This codes for CASSIRAGSYEQYF. Complete variable domain (other parts from reference TRBV19 and TRBJ2-7): DGGITQSPKYLFRKEGQNVTLSCEQNLNHDAMYWYRQDPGQGLRLIYYSQIVNDFQKGDIAEGYSVSREKKESFPLTVTSAQKNPTAFYLCASSIRAGSYEQYFGPGTRLTVT.

The V and J genes are TRBV2 and TRBJ2-3; 9 bases map to TRBD1. Losses at the gene ends were 4 bases for V and 3 bases for J; bases not matched to a gene: 8. CDR1 SNHLY and CDR2 FYNNEI come from the germline V gene. This CDR3 has 16 amino acids. This CDR3 is CASSALAGTGTDTQYF. In DNA, the CDR3 is TGTGCCAGCAGTGCCCTGGCCGGGACAGGGACAGATACGCAGTATTTT.

The V gene is TRBV6-1, the J gene TRBJ1-2; D possibly corresponds to TRBD1 (5 bases). V gave up 1 base and J gave up 3 bases, with 9 bases separating them. CDR3 length equals 14 residues. Germline V gene data show CDR1 as MNHNS and CDR2 as SASEGT. This CDR3 reads CASSEDDRYYGYTF. DNA of the CDR3: TGTGCCAGCAGTGAAGACGACAGATACTATGGCTACACCTTC.

V and J are TRBV5-6 and TRBJ2-1; D is unclear. Trimming took off 6 bases at V and 4 bases at J, with 20 bases between the two ends. CDR3 length: 16 residues. The germline CDR1 and CDR2 sequences are SGHDT and YYEEEE. The CDR3 spells CASTSLGPESYNEQFF. CDR3 bases: TGTGCCAGCACCTCCCTAGGTCCCGAAAGTTACAATGAGCAGTTCTTC.

The chain combines TRBV28 with TRBJ1-1, with D uncertain. CDR3 length equals 17 residues. V lost 6 bases and J 6 bases, leaving 26 bases between the germline ends. CDR1 and CDR2 from the germline V gene are MDHEN and SYDVKM. CDR3 DNA sequence: TGTGCCAGCAGAGAGACGGACTCCACCGATACACTGGCTGAAGCTTTCTTT. Translating gives CASRETDSTDTLAEAFF.

This clone has only one observation. The chain joins TRBV6-2 or TRBV6-3 to TRBJ2-3; tentative D call: TRBD2 (6 bases). The germline V gene has CDR1 MNHEY and CDR2 SVGEGT. This CDR3 has 15 residues. V gave up 2 bases and J gave up 2 bases, with 11 bases separating them. The CDR3 region is CASSYGREDTDTQYF. DNA of the CDR3: TGTGCCAGCAGTTACGGGCGGGAAGACACAGATACGCAGTATTTT.

V gene TRBV4-2 combines with J gene TRBJ2-1, with 9 bases matching TRBD2. Germline V gene lookup returns CDR1 LGHNA and CDR2 YNFKEQ. The J segment lost 5 bases and the V segment lost 2 bases, leaving 4 bases of the junction unmatched. This CDR3 comprises 15 residues. The CDR3 DNA sequence: TGTGCCAGCAGCCAAATGGCTAGCGGGGACAATGAGCAGTTCTTC. It encodes CASSQMASGDNEQFF.

This clone was detected once. The chain recombines TRBV28 with TRBJ1-1; no clear D gene. CDR1 MDHEN and CDR2 SYDVKM come from the germline V gene. The CDR3 length is 13 residues. The V end lost 3 bases, the J end lost 4 bases, and 9 bases lay between the germline ends. CDR3 residues: CASSFERGTEAFF. The CDR3, as DNA: TGTGCCAGCAGTTTTGAACGGGGCACTGAAGCTTTCTTT.

The chain is built from TRBV5-6 and TRBJ2-3, with D possibly being TRBD2 (6 bases). Trimming removed 2 bases from V and 3 bases from J, with 13 bases in between. Germline CDR1 SGHDT, CDR2 YYEEEE. The CDR3 contains 15 residues. Here the CDR3 DNA reads TGTGCCAGCAGCTTTCTAGCGCCGGGTACAGATACGCAGTATTTT. Translation: CASSFLAPGTDTQYF.

This chain uses TRBV18 with TRBJ1-1; TRBD1 aligns across 9 bases. Germline CDR1 KGHSH, CDR2 LQKENI. V trimming: 0 bases; J trimming: 1 base; junction bases outside the gene matches: 3. CDR3 size: 16 residues. Written as DNA, the CDR3 is TGTGCCAGCTCACCACCGGGACAGGGCTCGAACACTGAAGCTTTCTTT. Protein: CASSPPGQGSNTEAFF.

The J gene is TRBJ1-4, the V gene TRBV18; 12 nucleotides align to TRBD1. CDR1 is KGHSH and CDR2 is LQKENI in the germline V gene. The CDR3 covers 18 residues. V was pared by 5 bases and J by 5 bases, with 12 bases of the junction left unmatched. The CDR3 is CASSSSPGQGAPNEKLFF. The CDR3 DNA sequence: TGTGCCAGCTCATCCTCTCCGGGACAGGGGGCTCCCAATGAAAAACTGTTTTTT.

The rearrangement joins TRBV4-3 to TRBJ1-5; D is unresolved. Trimming pared 0 bases from V and 0 bases from J, leaving 12 bases between. The CDR3 runs to 17 residues. Germline V gives CDR1 LGHNA, CDR2 YSLEER. In DNA, the CDR3 is TGCGCCAGCAGCCAAGATGCGAGAGGATATAGCAATCAGCCCCAGCATTTT. Its translation is CASSQDARGYSNQPQHF.

This clone was seen a single time. Germline is not matched at one junction end, which may reflect a read error. This chain connects TRBV6-5 to TRBJ2-7, with 16 bases identical to TRBD2. Germline CDR1 MNHEY, CDR2 SVGAGI. CDR3 length: 14 amino acids. Here the CDR3 reads CASSYPGLAGGLDF. CDR3 sequence (DNA): TGTGCCAGCAGTTACCCGGGACTAGCGGGGGGGCTCGACTTC.

The rearrangement joins TRBV5-1 to TRBJ2-2, with D uncertain. V gave up 7 bases and J gave up 1 base, with 14 bases separating them. The CDR3 is 15 amino acids. Germline lookup yields CDR1 SGHRS and CDR2 YFSETQ. CDR3 loop: CASALRQENTGELFF. The CDR3 DNA reads TGCGCCAGCGCCCTAAGGCAGGAGAACACCGGGGAGCTGTTTTTT.

V usage is TRBV18 and J usage is TRBJ1-2, with TRBD1 matching over 9 bases. This CDR3 region has 14 residues. V lost 3 bases and J lost 7; bases outside the gene matches: 6. Germline V gene lookup returns CDR1 KGHSH and CDR2 LQKENI. The CDR3: CASSPGQGLGGYTF. CDR3 coding DNA: TGTGCCAGCTCACCGGGACAGGGCTTAGGTGGCTACACCTTC.

This chain links TRBV9 with TRBJ1-5; D unclear. CDR3 size: 14 residues. V lost 0 bases, J lost 2 bases, and 6 bases lay in between. Germline V lookup: CDR1 SGDLS, CDR2 YYNGEE. CDR3 DNA: TGTGCCAGCAGCGTAGACCCAGGCAATCAGCCCCAGCATTTT. This codes for CASSVDPGNQPQHF. The full variable domain, completed using reference TRBV9 and TRBJ1-5, is DSGVTQTPKHLITATGQRVTLRCSPRSGDLSVYWYQQSLDQGLQFLIQYYNGEERAKGNILERFSAQQFPDLHSELNLSSLELGDSALYFCASSVDPGNQPQHFGDGTRLSIL.

This clone was observed a single time. The chain is built from TRBV6-5 and TRBJ2-7; D not certain. This CDR3 is built from 13 residues. Trimming shortened V by 2 bases and J by 2 bases, and 7 bases separated the two germline ends. Germline V gives CDR1 MNHEY, CDR2 SVGAGI. The CDR3 DNA reads as TGTGCCAGCAGTTACGGCACCACCTACGAGCAGTACTTC. Protein product: CASSYGTTYEQYF.

The J gene is TRBJ1-1, the V gene TRBV7-8, with D perhaps TRBD1 (6 bases). Trimming stripped 3 bases from V and 5 bases from J, with 10 bases between. Germline lookup yields CDR1 SGHVS and CDR2 FQNEAQ. CDR3 length: 13 amino acids. As DNA, the CDR3 is TGTGCCAGCAGCTTCACCGGGACAACTGAAGCTTTCTTT. It encodes CASSFTGTTEAFF.

The chain links TRBV5-6 to TRBJ2-7, with TRBD2 matching over 10 bases. Germline V gene data show CDR1 as SGHDT and CDR2 as YYEEEE. V was pared by 2 bases and J by 3 bases, with 2 bases of the junction left unmatched. The CDR3 totals 14 residues. The CDR3 here is CASSFSGRGYEQYF. CDR3 nucleotides: TGTGCCAGCAGCTTCAGCGGGAGGGGCTACGAGCAGTACTTC.

The chain joins TRBV7-3 to TRBJ2-5; 7 bases are shared with TRBD2. The CDR3 contains 13 residues. V lost 2 bases and J lost 4; bases outside the gene matches: 1. CDR1 and CDR2 (germline): SGHTA, FQGTGA. CDR3 loop: CASSLGGGETQYF. CDR3 nucleotide sequence: TGTGCCAGCAGCTTAGGCGGGGGAGAGACCCAGTACTTC.

The chain links TRBV6-5 to TRBJ1-2, with TRBD1 matching 10 bases. The ends lost 5 bases at V and 6 bases at J; junction bases unmatched: 3. From germline, CDR1 is MNHEY and CDR2 SVGAGI. The CDR3 is 13 residues long. CDR3 residues: CASSRGQGDGYTF. The CDR3 nucleotides are TGTGCCAGCAGTAGAGGACAGGGGGATGGCTACACCTTC.

The V and J genes are TRBV7-2 and TRBJ1-6; D is ambiguous. The CDR3 has 15 amino acids. In germline, CDR1 is SGHTA, CDR2 FQGNSA. With 1 base removed from V and 6 bases from J, the gap between germline ends came to 10 bases. The CDR3 nucleotides are TGTGCCAGCAGCTTAGGGGTCAGGCCTAATTCACCCCTCCACTTT. Translated, it gives CASSLGVRPNSPLHF. The full variable domain, rest sourced from reference TRBV7-2 and TRBJ1-6, is GAGVSQSPSNKVTEKGKDVELRCDPISGHTALYWYRQSLGQGLEFLIYFQGNSAPDKSGLPSDRFSAERTGGSVSTLTIQRTQQEDSAVYLCASSLGVRPNSPLHFGNGTRLTVT.

The rearrangement uses TRBV6-2 or TRBV6-3 and TRBJ2-7, with a possible D match to TRBD2 (5 bases). The V gene lost 0 bases and the J gene lost 5 bases, with 14 bases spanning the gap. There are 15 residues in the CDR3. Per germline, CDR1 MNHEY and CDR2 SVGEGT. CDR3 in DNA: TGTGCCAGCAGTTACTCATGGCAGGAGGTACACGAGCAGTACTTC. It encodes CASSYSWQEVHEQYF.